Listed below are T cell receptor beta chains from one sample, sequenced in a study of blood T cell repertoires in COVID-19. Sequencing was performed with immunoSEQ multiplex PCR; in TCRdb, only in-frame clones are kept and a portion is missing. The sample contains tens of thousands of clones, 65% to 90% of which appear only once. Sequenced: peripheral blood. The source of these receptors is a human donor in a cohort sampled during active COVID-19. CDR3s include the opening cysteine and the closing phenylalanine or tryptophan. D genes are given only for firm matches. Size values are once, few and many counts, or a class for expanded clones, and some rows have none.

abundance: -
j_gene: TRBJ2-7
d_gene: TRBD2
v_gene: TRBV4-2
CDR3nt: TGTGCCAGCAGCCACGAAGGGAGGGCCTACGAGCAGTACTTC
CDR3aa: CASSHEGRAYEQYF

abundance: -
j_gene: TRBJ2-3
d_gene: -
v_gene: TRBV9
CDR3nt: TGTGCCAGCAGCGCCCTTAGAAGCACAGATACGCAGTATTTT
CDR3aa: CASSALRSTDTQYF

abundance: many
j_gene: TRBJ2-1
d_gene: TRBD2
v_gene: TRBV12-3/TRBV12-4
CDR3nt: TGTGCCAGCAGTTTCGGACTAGGAGGTGAGCAGTTCTTC
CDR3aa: CASSFGLGGEQFF

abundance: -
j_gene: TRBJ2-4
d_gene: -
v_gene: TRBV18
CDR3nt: TGTGCCAGCTCACCATTTACGGACATTCAGTACTTC
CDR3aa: CASSPFTDIQYF

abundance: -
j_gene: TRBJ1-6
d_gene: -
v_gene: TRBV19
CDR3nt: TGTGCCAGTAGTATTATGGGGCACAATTCACCCCTCCACTTT
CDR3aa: CASSIMGHNSPLHF

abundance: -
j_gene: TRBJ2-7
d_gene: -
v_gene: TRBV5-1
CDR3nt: TGCGCCAGCAGCTTGGCGGACAGTAGAACGGTGCAGTACTTC
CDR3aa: CASSLADSRTVQYF

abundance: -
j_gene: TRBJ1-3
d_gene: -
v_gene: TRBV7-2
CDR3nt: TGTGCCAGCAGCTTAGCTGGCGGTGACTCTGGAAACACCATATATTTT
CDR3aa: CASSLAGGDSGNTIYF

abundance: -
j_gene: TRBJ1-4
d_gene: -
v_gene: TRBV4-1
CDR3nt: TGCGCCAGCAGCCAAGGTACCGGGGTGGGAGAAAAACTGTTTTTT
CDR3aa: CASSQGTGVGEKLFF

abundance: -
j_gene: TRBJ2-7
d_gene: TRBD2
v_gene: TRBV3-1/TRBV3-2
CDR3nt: TGTGCCAGCAGCCGGGGGAGGGCCGGCGAGCAGTACTTC
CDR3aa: CASSRGRAGEQYF

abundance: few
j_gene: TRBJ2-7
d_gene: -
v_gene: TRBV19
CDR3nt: TGTGCCAGTAGTGCAGGACAGTCCTACGAGCAGTACTTC
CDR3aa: CASSAGQSYEQYF

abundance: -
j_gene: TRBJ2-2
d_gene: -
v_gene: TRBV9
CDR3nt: TGTGCCAGCAGCGTAGATGTGGGCAAGGGGGCGGGACCCGGGGAGCTGTTTTTT
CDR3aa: CASSVDVGKGAGPGELFF

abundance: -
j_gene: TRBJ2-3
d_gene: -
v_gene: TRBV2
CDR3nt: TGTGCCAGCAGAGGGGGGGTTAGCACAGATACGCAGTATTTT
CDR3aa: CASRGGVSTDTQYF

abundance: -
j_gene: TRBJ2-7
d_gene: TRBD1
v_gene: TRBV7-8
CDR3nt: TGTGCCAGCAGCACAGGGGGCTACGAGCAGTACTTC
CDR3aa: CASSTGGYEQYF